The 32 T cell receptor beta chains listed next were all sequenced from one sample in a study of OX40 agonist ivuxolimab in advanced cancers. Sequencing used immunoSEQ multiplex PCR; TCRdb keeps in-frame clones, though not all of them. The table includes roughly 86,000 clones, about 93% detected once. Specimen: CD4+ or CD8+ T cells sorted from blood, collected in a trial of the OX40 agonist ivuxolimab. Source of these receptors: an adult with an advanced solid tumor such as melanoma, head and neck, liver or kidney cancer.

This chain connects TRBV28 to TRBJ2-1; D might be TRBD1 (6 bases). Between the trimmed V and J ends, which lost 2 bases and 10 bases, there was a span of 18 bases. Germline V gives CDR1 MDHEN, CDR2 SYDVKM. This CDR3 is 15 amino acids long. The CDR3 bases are TGTGCCAGCAGTTTACAATCTTCTAGGGGGAAAGAGCAGTTCTTC. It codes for CASSLQSSRGKEQFF. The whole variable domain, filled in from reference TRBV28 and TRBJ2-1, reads DVKVTQSSRYLVKRTGEKVFLECVQDMDHENMFWYRQDPGLGLRLIYFSYDVKMKEKGDIPEGYSVSREKKERFSLILESASTNQTSMYLCASSLQSSRGKEQFFGPGTRLTVL.

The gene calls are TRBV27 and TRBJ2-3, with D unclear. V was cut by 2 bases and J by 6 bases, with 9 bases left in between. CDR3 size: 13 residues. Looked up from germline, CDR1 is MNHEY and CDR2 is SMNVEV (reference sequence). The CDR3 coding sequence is TGTGCCAGCAGTTTAAGGGAACGGGATACGCAGTATTTT. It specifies CASSLRERDTQYF.

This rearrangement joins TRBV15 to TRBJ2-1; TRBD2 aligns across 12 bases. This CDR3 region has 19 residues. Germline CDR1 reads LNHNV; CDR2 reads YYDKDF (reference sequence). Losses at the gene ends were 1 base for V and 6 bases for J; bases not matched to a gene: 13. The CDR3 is CATSRGLVAPGLAGNEQFF. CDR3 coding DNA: TGTGCCACCAGCAGAGGGTTGGTTGCCCCGGGACTAGCGGGCAATGAGCAGTTCTTC.

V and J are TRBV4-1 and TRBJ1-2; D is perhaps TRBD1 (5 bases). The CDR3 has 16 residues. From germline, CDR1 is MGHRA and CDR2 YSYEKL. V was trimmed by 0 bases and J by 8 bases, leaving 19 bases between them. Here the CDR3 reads CASSQEGVGLGGGYTF. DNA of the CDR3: TGCGCCAGCAGCCAAGAAGGCGTAGGGCTCGGGGGGGGCTACACCTTC.

The CDR3 region has the DNA TGTGCCAGCAGCTTAGCGGTGGGCACAGATACGCAGTATTTT. It is translated as CASSLAVGTDTQYF. The chain joins TRBV11-2 to TRBJ2-3; D is undetermined. This CDR3 spans 14 amino acids. The germline gives CDR1 SGHAT, CDR2 FQNNGV. Between the trimmed V and J ends, which lost 1 base and 1 base, there was a span of 6 bases. Combining the CDR3 with reference TRBV11-2 and TRBJ2-3 gives the whole variable domain EAGVAQSPRYKIIEKRQSVAFWCNPISGHATLYWYQQILGQGPKLLIQFQNNGVVDDSQLPKDRFSAERLKGVDSTLKIQPAKLEDSAVYLCASSLAVGTDTQYFGPGTRLTVL.

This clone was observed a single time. The CDR3: CASSLAGGGLAETQYF. CDR3 nucleotides: TGCGCCAGCAGCTTGGCGGGAGGGGGACTAGCTGAGACCCAGTACTTC. This rearrangement joins TRBV5-1 to TRBJ2-5; 9 nucleotides agree with TRBD2. This CDR3 is 16 amino acids long. Germline V gene data show CDR1 as SGHRS and CDR2 as YFSETQ. With V trimmed by 0 bases and J by 5 bases, 8 bases remained unmatched.

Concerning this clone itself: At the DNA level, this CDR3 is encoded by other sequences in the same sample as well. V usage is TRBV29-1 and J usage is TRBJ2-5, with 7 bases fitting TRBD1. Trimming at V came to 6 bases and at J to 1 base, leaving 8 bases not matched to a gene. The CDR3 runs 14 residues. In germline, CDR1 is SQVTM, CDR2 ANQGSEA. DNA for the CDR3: TGCAGCGTCGCAACCGGGACAGCCCAAGAGACCCAGTACTTC. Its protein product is CSVATGTAQETQYF. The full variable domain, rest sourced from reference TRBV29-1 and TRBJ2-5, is SAVISQKPSRDICQRGTSLTIQCQVDSQVTMMFWYRQQPGQSLTLIATANQGSEATYESGFVIDKFPISRPNLTFSTLTVSNMSPEDSSIYLCSVATGTAQETQYFGPGTRLLVL.

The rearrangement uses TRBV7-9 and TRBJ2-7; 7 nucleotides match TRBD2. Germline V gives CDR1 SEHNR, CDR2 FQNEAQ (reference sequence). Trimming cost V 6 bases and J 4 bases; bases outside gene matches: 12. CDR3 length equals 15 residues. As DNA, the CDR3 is TGTGCCAGCAGGGAGAGCGGGGCACGCTCTTACGAGCAGTACTTC. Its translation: CASRESGARSYEQYF.

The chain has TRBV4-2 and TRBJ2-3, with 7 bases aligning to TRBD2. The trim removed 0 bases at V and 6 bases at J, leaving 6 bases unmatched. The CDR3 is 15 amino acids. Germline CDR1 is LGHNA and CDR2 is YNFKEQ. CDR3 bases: TGTGCCAGCAGCCAAGATCGACTAGCAATGGATACGCAGTATTTT. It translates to CASSQDRLAMDTQYF.

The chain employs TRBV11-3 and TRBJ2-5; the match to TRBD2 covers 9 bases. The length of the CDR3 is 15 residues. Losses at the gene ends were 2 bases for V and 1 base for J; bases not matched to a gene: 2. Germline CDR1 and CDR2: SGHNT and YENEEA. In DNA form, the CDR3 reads TGTGCCAGCAGCTTAAGGCGGGAGGGCCAAGAGACCCAGTACTTC. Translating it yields CASSLRREGQETQYF.

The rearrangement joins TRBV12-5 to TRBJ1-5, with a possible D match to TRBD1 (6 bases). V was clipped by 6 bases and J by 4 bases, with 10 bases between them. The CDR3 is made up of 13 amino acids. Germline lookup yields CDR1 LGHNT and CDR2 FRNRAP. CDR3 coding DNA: TGTGCTAGTGGCCCTACAGGGAATCAGCCCCAGCATTTT. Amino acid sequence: CASGPTGNQPQHF.

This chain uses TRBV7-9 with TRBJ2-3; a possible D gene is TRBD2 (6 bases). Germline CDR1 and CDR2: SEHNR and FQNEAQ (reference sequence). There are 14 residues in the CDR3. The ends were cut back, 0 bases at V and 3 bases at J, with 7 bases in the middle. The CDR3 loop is CASSLAGGTDTQYF. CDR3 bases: TGTGCCAGCAGCTTAGCGGGGGGAACAGATACGCAGTATTTT.

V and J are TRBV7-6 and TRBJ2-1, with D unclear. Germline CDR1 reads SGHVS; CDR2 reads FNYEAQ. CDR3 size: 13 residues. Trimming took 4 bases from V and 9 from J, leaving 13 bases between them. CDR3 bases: TGTGCCAGCAGCTCCCGCCTATGGGGTGAGCAGTTCTTC. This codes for CASSSRLWGEQFF.

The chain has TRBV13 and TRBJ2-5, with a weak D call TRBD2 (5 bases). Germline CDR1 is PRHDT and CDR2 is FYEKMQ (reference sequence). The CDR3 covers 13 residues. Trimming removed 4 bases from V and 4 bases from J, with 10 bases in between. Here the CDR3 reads CASSSPGGETQYF. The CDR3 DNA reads TGTGCCAGCAGCTCCCCCGGAGGAGAGACCCAGTACTTC. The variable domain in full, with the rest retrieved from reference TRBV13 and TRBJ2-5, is AAGVIQSPRHLIKEKRETATLKCYPIPRHDTVYWYQQGPGQDPQFLISFYEKMQSDKGSIPDRFSAQQFSDYHSELNMSSLELGDSALYFCASSSPGGETQYFGPGTRLLVL.

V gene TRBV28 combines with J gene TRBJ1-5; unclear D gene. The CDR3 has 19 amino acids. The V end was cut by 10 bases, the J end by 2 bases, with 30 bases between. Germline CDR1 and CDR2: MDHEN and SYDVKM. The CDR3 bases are TGTGCCACCTACTTAGCCGAGGGATTATTCCGTCCTGGCAATCAGCCCCAGCATTTT. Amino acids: CATYLAEGLFRPGNQPQHF.

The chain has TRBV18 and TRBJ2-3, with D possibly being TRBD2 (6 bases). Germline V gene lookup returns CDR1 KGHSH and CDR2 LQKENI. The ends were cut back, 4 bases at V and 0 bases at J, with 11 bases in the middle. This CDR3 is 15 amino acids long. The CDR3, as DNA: TGTGCCAGCTCACGAGACCGGGGGAGCACAGATACGCAGTATTTT. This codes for CASSRDRGSTDTQYF.

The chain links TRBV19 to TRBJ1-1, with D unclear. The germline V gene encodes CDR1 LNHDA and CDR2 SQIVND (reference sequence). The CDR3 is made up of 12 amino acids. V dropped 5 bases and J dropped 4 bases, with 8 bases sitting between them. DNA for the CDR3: TGTGCCAGTAGTGGCGAGGGCACTGAAGCTTTCTTT. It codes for CASSGEGTEAFF.

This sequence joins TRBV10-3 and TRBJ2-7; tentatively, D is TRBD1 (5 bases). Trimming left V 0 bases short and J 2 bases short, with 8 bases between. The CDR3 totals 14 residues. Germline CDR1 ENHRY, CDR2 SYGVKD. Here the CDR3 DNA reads TGTGCCATCAGTGAGTCGACAGAAGCCTACGAGCAGTACTTC. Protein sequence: CAISESTEAYEQYF.

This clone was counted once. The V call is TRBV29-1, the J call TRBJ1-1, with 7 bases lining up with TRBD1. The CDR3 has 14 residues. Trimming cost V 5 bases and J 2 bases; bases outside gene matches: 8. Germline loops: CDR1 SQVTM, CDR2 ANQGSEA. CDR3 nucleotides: TGCAGCGTTCGGGACAGCACACTAAACACTGAAGCTTTCTTT. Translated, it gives CSVRDSTLNTEAFF.

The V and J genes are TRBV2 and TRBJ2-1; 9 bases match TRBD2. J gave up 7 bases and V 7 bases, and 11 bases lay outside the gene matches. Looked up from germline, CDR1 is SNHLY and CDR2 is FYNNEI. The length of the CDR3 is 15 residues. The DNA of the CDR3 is TGTGCCAGCACCCGAGCGGGGGGTTCTCGTAATGAGCAGTTCTTC. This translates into CASTRAGGSRNEQFF.

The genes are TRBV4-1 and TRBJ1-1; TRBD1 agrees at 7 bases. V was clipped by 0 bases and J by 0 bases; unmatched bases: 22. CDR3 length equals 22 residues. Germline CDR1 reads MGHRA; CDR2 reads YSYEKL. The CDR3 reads CASSQDLALFVFAGQLNTEAFF. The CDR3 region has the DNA TGCGCCAGCAGCCAAGATCTAGCTTTATTTGTGTTCGCGGGACAGCTGAACACTGAAGCTTTCTTT.

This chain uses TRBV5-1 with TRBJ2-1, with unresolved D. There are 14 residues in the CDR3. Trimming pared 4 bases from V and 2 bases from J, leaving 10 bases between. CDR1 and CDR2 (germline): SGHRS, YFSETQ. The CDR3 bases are TGCGCCAGCAGCCCGCCGACACCCTACAATGAGCAGTTCTTC. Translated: CASSPPTPYNEQFF.

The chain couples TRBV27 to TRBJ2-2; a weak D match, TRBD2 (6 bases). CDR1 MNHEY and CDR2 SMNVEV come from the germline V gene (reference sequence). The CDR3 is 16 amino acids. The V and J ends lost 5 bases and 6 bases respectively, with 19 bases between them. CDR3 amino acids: CASSRGWGNGAGELFF. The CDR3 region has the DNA TGTGCCAGCAGTCGGGGGTGGGGGAATGGGGCCGGGGAGCTGTTTTTT.

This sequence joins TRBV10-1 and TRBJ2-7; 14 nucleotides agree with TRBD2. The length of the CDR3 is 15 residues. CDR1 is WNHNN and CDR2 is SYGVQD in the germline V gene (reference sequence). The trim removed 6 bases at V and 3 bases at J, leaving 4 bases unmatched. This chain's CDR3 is CASSMGLAGVYEQYF. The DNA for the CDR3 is TGCGCCAGCAGCATGGGACTAGCGGGAGTCTACGAGCAGTACTTC.

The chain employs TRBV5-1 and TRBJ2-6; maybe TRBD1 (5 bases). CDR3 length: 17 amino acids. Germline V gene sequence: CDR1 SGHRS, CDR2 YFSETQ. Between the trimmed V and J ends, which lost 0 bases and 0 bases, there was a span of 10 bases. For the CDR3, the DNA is TGCGCCAGCAGCTTGGTCGACAGTAGCTCTGGGGCCAACGTCCTGACTTTC. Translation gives CASSLVDSSSGANVLTF.

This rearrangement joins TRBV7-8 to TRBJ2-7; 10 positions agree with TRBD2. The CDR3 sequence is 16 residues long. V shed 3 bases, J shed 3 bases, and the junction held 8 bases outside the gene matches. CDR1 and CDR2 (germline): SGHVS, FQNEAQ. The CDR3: CASSFDLAGAHYEQYF. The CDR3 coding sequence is TGTGCCAGCAGCTTCGACCTAGCGGGGGCTCACTACGAGCAGTACTTC.

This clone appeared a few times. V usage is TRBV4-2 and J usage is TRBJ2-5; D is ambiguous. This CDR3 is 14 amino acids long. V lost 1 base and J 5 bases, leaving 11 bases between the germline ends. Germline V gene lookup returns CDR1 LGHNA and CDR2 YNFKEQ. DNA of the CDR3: TGTGCCAGCAGCCAAGGTCGAGGTAGGGAGACCCAGTACTTC. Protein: CASSQGRGRETQYF.

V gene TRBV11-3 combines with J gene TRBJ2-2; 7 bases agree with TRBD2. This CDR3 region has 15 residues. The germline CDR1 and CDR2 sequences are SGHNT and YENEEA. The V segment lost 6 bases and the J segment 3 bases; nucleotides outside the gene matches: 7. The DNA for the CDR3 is TGTGCCAGCAGGAGTCAGCGGGGTTACACCGGGGAGCTGTTTTTT. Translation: CASRSQRGYTGELFF.

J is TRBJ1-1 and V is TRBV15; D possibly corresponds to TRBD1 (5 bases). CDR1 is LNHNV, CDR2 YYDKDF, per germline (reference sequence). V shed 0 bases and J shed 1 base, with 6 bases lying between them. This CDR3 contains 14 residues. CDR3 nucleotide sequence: TGTGCCACCAGCAGAGACGGGACGAACACTGAAGCTTTCTTT. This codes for CATSRDGTNTEAFF.

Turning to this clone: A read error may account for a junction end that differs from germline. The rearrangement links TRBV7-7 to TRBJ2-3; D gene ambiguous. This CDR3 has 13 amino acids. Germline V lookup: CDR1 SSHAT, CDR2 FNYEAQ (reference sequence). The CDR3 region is CASSPQFGDTQYF. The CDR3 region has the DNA TGTGCTAGCAGCCCACAATTTGGAGATACGCAGTATTTT.

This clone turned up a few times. The CDR3 sequence: CASRATDGNQPQHF. DNA for the CDR3: TGTGCCAGCAGAGCCACGGACGGTAATCAGCCCCAGCATTTT. This chain links TRBV2 with TRBJ1-5; D unresolved. This CDR3 has 14 amino acids. With 6 bases removed from V and 4 bases from J, the gap between germline ends came to 13 bases. Germline V gene sequence: CDR1 SNHLY, CDR2 FYNNEI. Using reference TRBV2 and TRBJ1-5 for the parts outside the CDR3, the full variable domain is EPEVTQTPSHQVTQMGQEVILRCVPISNHLYFYWYRQILGQKVEFLVSFYNNEISEKSEIFDDQFSVERPDGSNFTLKIRSTKLEDSAMYFCASRATDGNQPQHFGDGTRLSIL.

The CDR3 reads CASSLTGGYNSPLHF. Here the CDR3 DNA reads TGTGCCAGCAGCTTAACAGGGGGTTATAATTCACCCCTCCACTTT. J is TRBJ1-6 and V is TRBV7-2; TRBD1 matches 8 bases. The trim removed 2 bases at V and 4 bases at J, leaving 1 base unmatched. CDR1 and CDR2 (germline): SGHTA, FQGNSA. The CDR3 totals 15 residues.